This TCR beta chain stems from a study of T cell responses to AZD1222 COVID-19 vaccine. Overall study results and limits: At study baseline, merely about 6 AZD1222 recipients were seropositive.

Some clones are missing from TCRdb's copy, which holds only in-frame ones; the method was immunoSEQ multiplex PCR. The table lists 170,000 or so clones, 90% of them singletons. Worth noting for this clone: Its antigen is not identified.

Germline V lookup: CDR1 MNHEY, CDR2 SMNVEV (reference sequence). This CDR3 region has 14 residues. V lost 3 bases and J lost 3; bases outside the gene matches: 5. The J gene is TRBJ2-7, the V gene TRBV27, with 7 bases fitting TRBD1. This receptor was identified in an adult in good health. Sample: peripheral blood, taken on day 0 of AZD1222 vaccination. The CDR3 nucleotides read TGTGCCAGCAGTTTCGACAGGGCGGGCTACGAGCAGTACTTC. This translates into CASSFDRAGYEQYF.